These T cell receptor beta chains were read from a single sample in a study of T cell responses to AZD1222 COVID-19 vaccine. Profiled with immunoSEQ multiplex PCR; TCRdb holds only in-frame clones, not every one. The table records 100,000 or so clones, approximately 87% of them present only once. Sequencing used peripheral blood, obtained on day 0 of AZD1222 vaccination. The receptor set was obtained from an adult in good health. Both conserved end residues are part of each CDR3. D genes are given only for firm matches. A clone size is listed for some rows: how often the clone was seen (once, few, many), or a class if it is expanded.

j_gene: TRBJ2-2; abundance: .; d_gene: .; v_gene: TRBV10-3; CDR3aa: CAISDGGNTGELFF; CDR3nt: TGTGCCATCAGTGATGGGGGAAACACCGGGGAGCTGTTTTTT
j_gene: TRBJ2-1; abundance: few; d_gene: TRBD1; v_gene: TRBV27; CDR3aa: CASSLNSGGMHNEQFF; CDR3nt: TGTGCCAGCAGTTTAAACTCAGGGGGAATGCACAATGAGCAGTTCTTC
j_gene: TRBJ1-5; abundance: .; d_gene: .; v_gene: TRBV24-1; CDR3aa: CATSDLGQPQHF; CDR3nt: TGTGCCACCAGTGATTTAGGGCAGCCCCAGCATTTT
j_gene: TRBJ1-6; abundance: .; d_gene: .; v_gene: TRBV5-1; CDR3aa: CASSLDSLYNSPLHF; CDR3nt: TGCGCCAGCAGCTTGGACAGTCTCTATAATTCACCCCTCCACTTT
j_gene: TRBJ2-6; abundance: .; d_gene: TRBD1; v_gene: TRBV7-3; CDR3aa: CASSPTTTETGLAGANVLTF; CDR3nt: TGTGCCAGCAGCCCCACAACTACAGAGACAGGGTTGGCTGGGGCCAACGTCCTGACTTTC
j_gene: TRBJ2-1; abundance: .; d_gene: TRBD2; v_gene: TRBV5-5; CDR3aa: CASSLASGGTYNEQFF; CDR3nt: TGTGCCAGCAGCTTGGCGAGCGGGGGGACCTACAATGAGCAGTTCTTC
j_gene: TRBJ2-1; abundance: .; d_gene: TRBD1; v_gene: TRBV5-1; CDR3aa: CASSFWTGGSYNEQFF; CDR3nt: TGCGCCAGCAGCTTCTGGACAGGGGGCTCCTACAATGAGCAGTTCTTC
j_gene: TRBJ1-1; abundance: once; d_gene: .; v_gene: TRBV28; CDR3aa: CASSQGRLVTEAFF; CDR3nt: TGTGCCAGCAGTCAGGGACGTCTGGTCACTGAAGCTTTCTTT
j_gene: TRBJ1-5; abundance: .; d_gene: TRBD1; v_gene: TRBV20-1; CDR3aa: CSASGLGPGGYYSNQPQHF; CDR3nt: TGCAGTGCTAGTGGACTCGGGCCAGGGGGGTACTATAGCAATCAGCCCCAGCATTTT
j_gene: TRBJ1-3; abundance: .; d_gene: TRBD1; v_gene: TRBV19; CDR3aa: CASSIGTGGITGNTIYF; CDR3nt: TGTGCCAGTAGTATCGGTACAGGGGGCATCACTGGAAACACCATATATTTT
j_gene: TRBJ1-1; abundance: few; d_gene: TRBD1; v_gene: TRBV6-5; CDR3aa: CASRGDRDEAFF; CDR3nt: TGTGCCAGCAGGGGGGACAGGGATGAAGCTTTCTTT
j_gene: TRBJ2-7; abundance: .; d_gene: .; v_gene: TRBV25-1; CDR3aa: CASRPGGREDQYF; CDR3nt: TGTGCCAGCAGACCCGGGGGCAGGGAGGACCAGTACTTC
j_gene: TRBJ1-5; abundance: .; d_gene: .; v_gene: TRBV2; CDR3aa: CASSVLWNQPQHF; CDR3nt: TGTGCCAGCAGTGTCCTGTGGAATCAGCCCCAGCATTTT
j_gene: TRBJ1-4; abundance: once; d_gene: .; v_gene: TRBV28; CDR3aa: CASRPPDGGPNEKLFF; CDR3nt: TGTGCCAGCAGACCTCCGGACGGGGGCCCTAATGAAAAACTGTTTTTT